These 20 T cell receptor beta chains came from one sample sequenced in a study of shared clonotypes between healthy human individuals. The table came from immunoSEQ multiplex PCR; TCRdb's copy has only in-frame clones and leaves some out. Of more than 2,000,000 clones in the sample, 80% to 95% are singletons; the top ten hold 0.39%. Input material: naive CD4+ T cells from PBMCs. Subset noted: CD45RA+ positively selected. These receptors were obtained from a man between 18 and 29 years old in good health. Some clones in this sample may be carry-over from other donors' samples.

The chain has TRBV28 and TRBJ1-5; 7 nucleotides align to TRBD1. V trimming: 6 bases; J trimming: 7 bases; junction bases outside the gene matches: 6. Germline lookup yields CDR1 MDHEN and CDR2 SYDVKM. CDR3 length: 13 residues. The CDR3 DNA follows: TGTGCCAGCAGGACGGGACAGTTGCAGCCCCAGCATTTT. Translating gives CASRTGQLQPQHF.

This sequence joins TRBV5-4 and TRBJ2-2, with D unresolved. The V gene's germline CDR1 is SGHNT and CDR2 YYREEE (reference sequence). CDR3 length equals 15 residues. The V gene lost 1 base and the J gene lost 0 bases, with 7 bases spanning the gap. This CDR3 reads CASSLNGANTGELFF. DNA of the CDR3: TGTGCCAGCAGCTTGAACGGCGCGAACACCGGGGAGCTGTTTTTT.

The CDR3 region has the DNA TGTGCCATCAGTGGGAGAGGGGACCAAGAGACCCAGTACTTC. Amino acid sequence: CAISGRGDQETQYF. V usage is TRBV10-3 and J usage is TRBJ2-5; D is perhaps TRBD1 or TRBD2 (5 bases each). Germline lookup yields CDR1 ENHRY and CDR2 SYGVKD. Trimming cost V 4 bases and J 0 bases, with 9 bases left between them. The CDR3 is made up of 14 amino acids.

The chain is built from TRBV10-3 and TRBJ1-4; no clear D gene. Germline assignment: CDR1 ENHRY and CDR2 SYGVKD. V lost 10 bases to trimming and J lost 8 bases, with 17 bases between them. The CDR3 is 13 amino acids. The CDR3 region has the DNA TGTGCCACCAACGACCCGATAGGGGAAAAACTGTTTTTT. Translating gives CATNDPIGEKLFF.

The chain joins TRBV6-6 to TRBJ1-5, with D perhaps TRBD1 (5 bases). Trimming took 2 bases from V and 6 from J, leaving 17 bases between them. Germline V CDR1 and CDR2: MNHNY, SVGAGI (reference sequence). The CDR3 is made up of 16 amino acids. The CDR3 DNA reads TGTGCCAGCAGTTACCCCCGGACGGACGGGGGTCAGCCCCAGCATTTT. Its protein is CASSYPRTDGGQPQHF.

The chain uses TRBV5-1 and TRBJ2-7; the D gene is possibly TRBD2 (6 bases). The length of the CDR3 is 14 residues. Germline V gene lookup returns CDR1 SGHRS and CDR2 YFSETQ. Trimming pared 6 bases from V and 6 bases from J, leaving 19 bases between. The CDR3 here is CASNPGLPSPEQYF. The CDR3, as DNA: TGCGCCAGCAATCCGGGACTCCCCTCCCCCGAGCAGTACTTC.

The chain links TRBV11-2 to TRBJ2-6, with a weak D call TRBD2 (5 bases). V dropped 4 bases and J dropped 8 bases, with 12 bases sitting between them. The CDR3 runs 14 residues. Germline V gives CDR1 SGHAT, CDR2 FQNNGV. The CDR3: CASSSGMVSNVLTF. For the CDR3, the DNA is TGTGCCAGCAGCTCCGGGATGGTTTCCAACGTCCTGACTTTC.

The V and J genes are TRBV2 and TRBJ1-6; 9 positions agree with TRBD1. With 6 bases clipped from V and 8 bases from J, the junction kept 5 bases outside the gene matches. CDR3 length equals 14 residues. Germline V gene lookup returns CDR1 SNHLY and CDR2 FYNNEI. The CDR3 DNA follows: TGTGCCAGCAGGGGACAGGGCGATGATTCACCCCTCCACTTT. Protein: CASRGQGDDSPLHF.

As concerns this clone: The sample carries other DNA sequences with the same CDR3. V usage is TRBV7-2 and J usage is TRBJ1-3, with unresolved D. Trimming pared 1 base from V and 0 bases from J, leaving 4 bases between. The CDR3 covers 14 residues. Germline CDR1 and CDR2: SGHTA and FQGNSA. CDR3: CASSLGSSGNTIYF. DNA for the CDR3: TGTGCCAGCAGCTTAGGAAGCTCTGGAAACACCATATATTTT.

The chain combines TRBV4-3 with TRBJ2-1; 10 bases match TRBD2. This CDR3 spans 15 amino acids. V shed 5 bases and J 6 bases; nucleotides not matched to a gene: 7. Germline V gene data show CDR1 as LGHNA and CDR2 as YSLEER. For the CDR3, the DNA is TGCGCCAGCAGCTTGGGGGCTAGCGGGAGCAATGAGCAGTTCTTC. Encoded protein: CASSLGASGSNEQFF.

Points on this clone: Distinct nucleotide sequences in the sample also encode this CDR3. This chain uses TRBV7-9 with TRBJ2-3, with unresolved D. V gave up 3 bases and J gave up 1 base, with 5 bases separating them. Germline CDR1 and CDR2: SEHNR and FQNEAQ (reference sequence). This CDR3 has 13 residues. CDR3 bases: TGTGCCAGCAGCTTCTCAGGCACAGATACGCAGTATTTT. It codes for CASSFSGTDTQYF.

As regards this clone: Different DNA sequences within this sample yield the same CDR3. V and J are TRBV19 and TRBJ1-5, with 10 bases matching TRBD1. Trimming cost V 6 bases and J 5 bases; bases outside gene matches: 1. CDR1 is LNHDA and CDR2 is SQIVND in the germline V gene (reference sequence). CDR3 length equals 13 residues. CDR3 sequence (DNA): TGTGCCAGTAGGACAGGGGGCTATCAGCCCCAGCATTTT. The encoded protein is CASRTGGYQPQHF.

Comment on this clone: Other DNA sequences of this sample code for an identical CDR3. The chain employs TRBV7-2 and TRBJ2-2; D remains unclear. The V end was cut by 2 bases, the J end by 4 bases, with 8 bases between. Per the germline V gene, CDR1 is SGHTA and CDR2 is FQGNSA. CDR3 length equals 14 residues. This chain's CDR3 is CASSLSGSTGELFF. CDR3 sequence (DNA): TGTGCCAGCAGCTTATCGGGCAGCACCGGGGAGCTGTTTTTT.

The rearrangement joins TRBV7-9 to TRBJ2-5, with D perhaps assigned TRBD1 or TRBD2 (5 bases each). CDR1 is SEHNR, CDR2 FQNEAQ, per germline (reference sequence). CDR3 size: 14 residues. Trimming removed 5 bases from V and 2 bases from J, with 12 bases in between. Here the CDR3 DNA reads TGTGCCAGCAGCCCCTGGGACGAGCAAGAGACCCAGTACTTC. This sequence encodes CASSPWDEQETQYF.

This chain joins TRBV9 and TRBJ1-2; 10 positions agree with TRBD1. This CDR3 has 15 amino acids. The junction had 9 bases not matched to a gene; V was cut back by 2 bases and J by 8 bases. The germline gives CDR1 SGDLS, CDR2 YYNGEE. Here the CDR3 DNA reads TGTGCCAGCAGCGTTCTCAGCGGGACAGGGGACGGCTACACCTTC. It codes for CASSVLSGTGDGYTF.

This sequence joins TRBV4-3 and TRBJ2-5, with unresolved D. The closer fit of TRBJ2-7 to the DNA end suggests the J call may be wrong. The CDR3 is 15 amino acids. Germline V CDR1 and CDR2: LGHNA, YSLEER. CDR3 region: CASSQVAVETYEQYF. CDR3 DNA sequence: TGCGCCAGCAGCCAAGTAGCTGTGGAAACCTACGAGCAGTACTTC.

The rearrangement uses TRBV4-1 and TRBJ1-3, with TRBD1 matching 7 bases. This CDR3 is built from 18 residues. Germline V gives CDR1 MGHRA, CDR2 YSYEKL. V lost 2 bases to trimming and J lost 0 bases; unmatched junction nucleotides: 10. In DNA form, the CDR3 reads TGCGCCAGCAGCCAACTACAACAGGGGACCTTCTCTGGAAACACCATATATTTT. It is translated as CASSQLQQGTFSGNTIYF.

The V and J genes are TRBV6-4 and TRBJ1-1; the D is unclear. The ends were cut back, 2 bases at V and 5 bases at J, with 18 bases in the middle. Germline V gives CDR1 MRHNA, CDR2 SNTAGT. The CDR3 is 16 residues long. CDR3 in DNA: TGTGCCAGCAGTGACCCAGGCGGAAAAGGTCGGACTGAAGCTTTCTTT. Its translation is CASSDPGGKGRTEAFF.

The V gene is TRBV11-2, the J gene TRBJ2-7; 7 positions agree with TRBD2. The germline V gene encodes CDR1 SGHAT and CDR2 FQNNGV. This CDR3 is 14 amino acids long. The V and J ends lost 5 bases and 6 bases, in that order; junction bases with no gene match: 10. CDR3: CASSVSGGLSEQYF. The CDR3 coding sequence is TGTGCCAGCAGCGTTTCGGGAGGCCTCTCCGAGCAGTACTTC.

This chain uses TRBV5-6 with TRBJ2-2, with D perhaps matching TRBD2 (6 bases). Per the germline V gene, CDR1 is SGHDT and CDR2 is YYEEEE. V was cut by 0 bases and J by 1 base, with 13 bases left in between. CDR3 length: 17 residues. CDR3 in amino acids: CASSLVSRGVNTGELFF. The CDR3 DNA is TGTGCCAGCAGCTTGGTCTCGCGGGGAGTGAACACCGGGGAGCTGTTTTTT.